The T cell receptor (beta chain) under discussion was sequenced for a study of OX40 agonist ivuxolimab in advanced cancers. Profiling relied on immunoSEQ multiplex PCR, and the TCRdb table lists in-frame clones only, not all of them. The sample carries tens of thousands of clones, about nine tenths recorded once. This clone was seen only once. With 8 bases removed from V and 1 base from J, the gap between germline ends came to 9 bases. The CDR3 is 13 amino acids. Germline V lookup: CDR1 LNHDA, CDR2 SQIVND (reference sequence). The clonotype originates from an adult with an advanced solid tumor such as melanoma, head and neck, liver or kidney cancer. This sequence joins TRBV19 and TRBJ1-3; no firm D call. The starting material was CD4+ or CD8+ T cells sorted from blood, obtained in a trial of the OX40 agonist ivuxolimab. The CDR3 loop is CASSTNSGNTIYF. CDR3 in DNA: TGTGCCAGTTCGACAAATTCTGGAAACACCATATATTTT.